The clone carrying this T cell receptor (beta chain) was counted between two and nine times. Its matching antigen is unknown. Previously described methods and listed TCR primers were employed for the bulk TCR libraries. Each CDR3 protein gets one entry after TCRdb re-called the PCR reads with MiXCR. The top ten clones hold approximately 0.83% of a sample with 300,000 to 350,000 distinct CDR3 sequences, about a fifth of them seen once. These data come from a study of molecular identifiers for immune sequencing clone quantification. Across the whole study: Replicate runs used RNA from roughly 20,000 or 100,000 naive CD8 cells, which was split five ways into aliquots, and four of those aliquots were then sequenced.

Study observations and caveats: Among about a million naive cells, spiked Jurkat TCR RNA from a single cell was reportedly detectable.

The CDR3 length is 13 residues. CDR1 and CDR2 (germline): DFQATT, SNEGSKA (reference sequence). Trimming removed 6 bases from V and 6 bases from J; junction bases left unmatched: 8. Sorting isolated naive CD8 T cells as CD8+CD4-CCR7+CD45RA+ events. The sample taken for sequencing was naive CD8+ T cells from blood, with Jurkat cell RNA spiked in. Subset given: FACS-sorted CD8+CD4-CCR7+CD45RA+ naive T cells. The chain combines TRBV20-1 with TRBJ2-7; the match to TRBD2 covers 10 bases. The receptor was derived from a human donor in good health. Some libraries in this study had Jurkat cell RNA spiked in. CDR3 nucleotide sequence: TGCAGTGCCGAAGCGGGAGGGGGCCTCGAGCAGTACTTC. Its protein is CSAEAGGGLEQYF.